The 29 T cell receptor beta chains below were found in one sample sequenced in a study of blood T cell repertoires in COVID-19. Using immunoSEQ multiplex PCR, the repertoire was profiled, and TCRdb retains in-frame clones only, with some absent. The table shows 250,000 to 300,000 clones, with approximately 91% occurring only once. The sample was PBMCs or T cells enriched from blood (not recorded which). The receptors here all came from a woman aged 40-49 years with acute COVID-19.

The chain carries TRBV27 and TRBJ1-5, with 7 nucleotides matching TRBD1. The germline CDR1 and CDR2 sequences are MNHEY and SMNVEV (reference sequence). The CDR3 has 13 residues. Losses at the gene ends were 6 bases for V and 6 bases for J; bases not matched to a gene: 5. The CDR3 protein is CASSIDRAQPQHF. The CDR3 region has the DNA TGTGCCAGCAGCATCGACAGGGCTCAGCCCCAGCATTTT.

CDR3 loop: CAWSPGGTDTQYF. CDR3 DNA sequence: TGTGCCTGGAGTCCCGGGGGGACAGATACGCAGTATTTT. The chain carries TRBV30 and TRBJ2-3; 7 nucleotides line up with TRBD2. J gave up 3 bases and V 2 bases, and 2 bases lay outside the gene matches. CDR1 is GTSNPN and CDR2 is SVGIG in the germline V gene (reference sequence). CDR3 size: 13 residues.

The chain joins TRBV19 to TRBJ1-5, with 9 bases lining up with TRBD1. Germline V gene data show CDR1 as LNHDA and CDR2 as SQIVND (reference sequence). J lost 6 bases, V lost 6 bases, and 9 bases had no gene match. This CDR3 contains 15 residues. CDR3 sequence (DNA): TGTGCCAGTAGACCCCGGGACAGGGTGGGTCAGCCCCAGCATTTT. It yields the protein CASRPRDRVGQPQHF.

This chain uses TRBV27 with TRBJ2-2, with D possibly being TRBD2 (5 bases). V lost 1 base and J 4 bases, leaving 10 bases between the germline ends. From germline, CDR1 is MNHEY and CDR2 SMNVEV (reference sequence). This CDR3 has 15 residues. CDR3 loop: CASSLLTAGTGELFF. As DNA, the CDR3 is TGTGCCAGCAGTTTATTAACTGCGGGCACCGGGGAGCTGTTTTTT.

This clone appeared once. This chain joins TRBV30 and TRBJ1-3; tentatively, D is TRBD1 (6 bases). Trimming pared 2 bases from V and 3 bases from J, leaving 14 bases between. In germline, CDR1 is GTSNPN, CDR2 SVGIG (reference sequence). This CDR3 region has 15 residues. For the CDR3, the DNA is TGTGCCTGGAGTAACTTCAGGGGATTTGGAAACACCATATATTTT. Encoded protein: CAWSNFRGFGNTIYF.

This clone was detected ten times or more. V and J are TRBV7-9 and TRBJ1-2, with D perhaps matching TRBD1 (6 bases). Germline CDR1 is SEHNR and CDR2 is FQNEAQ (reference sequence). CDR3 length: 13 residues. The V end lost 2 bases, the J end lost 3 bases, and 7 bases lay between the germline ends. The CDR3 protein is CASSLNRDYGYTF. DNA of the CDR3: TGTGCCAGCAGCTTAAACAGGGACTATGGCTACACCTTC.

The genes are TRBV7-2 and TRBJ1-2; no clear D. The CDR3 has 14 residues. Germline loops: CDR1 SGHTA, CDR2 FQGNSA. V shed 1 base and J shed 6 bases, with 12 bases lying between them. The CDR3 here is CASSLGGQSHGYTF. In nucleotides, the CDR3 is TGTGCCAGCAGCTTAGGTGGGCAGAGCCATGGCTACACCTTC.

This sequence joins TRBV19 and TRBJ1-1, with TRBD1 as a possible D gene (6 bases). Germline V gene data show CDR1 as LNHDA and CDR2 as SQIVND (reference sequence). Trimming pared 3 bases from V and 4 bases from J, leaving 12 bases between. The CDR3 covers 14 residues. In nucleotides, the CDR3 is TGTGCCAGTAGTATCGAGGGCAGGGGCACTGAAGCTTTCTTT. Its translation: CASSIEGRGTEAFF.

This clone was seen only once. The rearrangement uses TRBV18 and TRBJ2-7; D is perhaps TRBD1 (6 bases). From germline, CDR1 is KGHSH and CDR2 LQKENI. The CDR3 is made up of 15 amino acids. Between the trimmed V and J ends, which lost 3 bases and 3 bases, there was a span of 15 bases. CDR3 sequence: CASSPSWTESYEQYF. The CDR3 bases are TGTGCCAGCTCACCCTCGTGGACAGAGAGCTACGAGCAGTACTTC.

The rearrangement links TRBV2 to TRBJ1-3, with 8 bases matching TRBD1. V lost 6 bases and J lost 7; bases outside the gene matches: 8. The CDR3 totals 14 residues. Looked up from germline, CDR1 is SNHLY and CDR2 is FYNNEI. The CDR3 nucleotides are TGTGCCAGCAGGCTAGGACAGGGAGGGAACACCATATATTTT. This gives the protein CASRLGQGGNTIYF.

As DNA, the CDR3 is TGTGCCAGCAGCTGGACCGGGACAGGGGGCTACGAGCAGTACTTC. The encoded protein is CASSWTGTGGYEQYF. The V and J genes are TRBV7-2 and TRBJ2-7; 11 nucleotides line up with TRBD1. The germline gives CDR1 SGHTA, CDR2 FQGNSA. The V segment lost 4 bases and the J segment 3 bases; nucleotides outside the gene matches: 5. The CDR3 spans 15 residues.

This chain links TRBV18 with TRBJ2-7; tentatively, D is TRBD1 (6 bases). The CDR3 loop spans 13 amino acids. Germline assignment: CDR1 KGHSH and CDR2 LQKENI. With 5 bases removed from V and 0 bases from J, the gap between germline ends came to 8 bases. The CDR3: CASSRQDSYEQYF. The CDR3 coding sequence is TGTGCCAGCTCAAGACAGGACTCCTACGAGCAGTACTTC.

The chain is built from TRBV29-1 and TRBJ2-5; D gene unclear. V dropped 6 bases and J dropped 1 base, with 15 bases sitting between them. This CDR3 region has 14 residues. CDR1 SQVTM and CDR2 ANQGSEA come from the germline V gene. In DNA form, the CDR3 reads TGCAGCGTCGTACCGCCAGGCCTCCAAGAGACCCAGTACTTC. It yields the protein CSVVPPGLQETQYF.

This clone was recorded only once. The J gene is TRBJ2-7, the V gene TRBV6-2 or TRBV6-3, with D perhaps matching TRBD2 (6 bases). The V gene's germline CDR1 is MNHEY and CDR2 SVGEGT. Trimming removed 0 bases at V and 0 bases at J, with 6 bases between. The CDR3 sequence is 14 residues long. The CDR3 here is CASSYSTSSYEQYF. The CDR3 bases are TGTGCCAGCAGTTACTCGACTAGCTCCTACGAGCAGTACTTC.

This clone was observed a single time. V gene TRBV18 combines with J gene TRBJ2-7; maybe TRBD1 (6 bases). V was clipped by 4 bases and J by 3 bases, with 10 bases between them. Germline-derived CDR1 and CDR2 are KGHSH and LQKENI. The CDR3 is 13 residues long. The CDR3: CASSQDSLYEQYF. In DNA, the CDR3 is TGTGCCAGCTCACAGGACAGTCTCTACGAGCAGTACTTC. Full variable domain (outside the CDR3, taken from reference TRBV18 and TRBJ2-7): NAGVMQNPRHLVRRRGQEARLRCSPMKGHSHVYWYRQLPEEGLKFMVYLQKENIIDESGMPKERFSAEFPKEGPSILRIQQVVRGDSAAYFCASSQDSLYEQYFGPGTRLTVT.

Only one count was recorded for this clone. This chain connects TRBV18 to TRBJ1-5, with D possibly TRBD1 on 6 matching bases. This CDR3 is built from 16 residues. V was clipped by 5 bases and J by 6 bases, with 20 bases between them. Germline V gene lookup returns CDR1 KGHSH and CDR2 LQKENI. CDR3 nucleotide sequence: TGTGCCAGCTCATTGACCCGGGCGCCGACAGGTCAGCCCCAGCATTTT. As protein: CASSLTRAPTGQPQHF.

Turning to this clone: The identical CDR3 is also encoded by other nucleotide sequences in the sample. The rearrangement joins TRBV9 to TRBJ1-2, with 9 positions matching TRBD1. V gave up 5 bases and J gave up 6 bases; unmatched junction bases: 2. The CDR3 contains 12 residues. Germline lookup yields CDR1 SGDLS and CDR2 YYNGEE. CDR3 loop: CASSRTGDGYTF. The CDR3 bases are TGTGCCAGCAGTCGGACAGGGGATGGCTACACCTTC.

The chain recombines TRBV10-2 with TRBJ2-1; 9 bases align to TRBD1. The V segment lost 5 bases and the J segment 2 bases; nucleotides outside the gene matches: 4. The CDR3 is 15 residues long. Germline-derived CDR1 and CDR2 are WSHSY and SAAADI. The DNA for the CDR3 is TGCGCCAGCAGTTCGGACAGGGGAGCCTACAATGAGCAGTTCTTC. Protein: CASSSDRGAYNEQFF.

In this sample, this clone turned up once. The CDR3 sequence: CASSFYGDRGFYEQYF. CDR3 DNA sequence: TGTGCCAGCAGCTTTTATGGGGACAGGGGGTTCTACGAGCAGTACTTC. The J gene is TRBJ2-7, the V gene TRBV5-4; TRBD1 matches 11 bases. The germline CDR1 and CDR2 sequences are SGHNT and YYREEE (reference sequence). This CDR3 comprises 16 residues. Unmatched junction bases numbered 7, after V lost 2 bases and J lost 3 bases.

The CDR3 sequence is CASRGQARNNYGYTF. The CDR3 bases are TGTGCCAGCAGGGGACAGGCCCGAAATAACTATGGCTACACCTTC. The chain couples TRBV6-5 to TRBJ1-2, with TRBD1 matching 8 bases. Germline CDR1 is MNHEY and CDR2 is SVGAGI. V shed 6 bases and J 1 base; nucleotides not matched to a gene: 7. The CDR3 runs 15 residues.

The rearrangement joins TRBV7-3 to TRBJ1-1, with D possibly matching TRBD1 (5 bases). Trimming removed 2 bases from V and 3 bases from J, with 7 bases in between. The CDR3 consists of 13 residues. The V gene's germline CDR1 is SGHTA and CDR2 FQGTGA. The CDR3 nucleotides read TGTGCCAGCAGCTTAGTCAGGGACACTGAAGCTTTCTTT. Amino acids: CASSLVRDTEAFF.

This chain uses TRBV28 with TRBJ1-2; D remains ambiguous. CDR1 is MDHEN and CDR2 is SYDVKM in the germline V gene. The CDR3 has 13 residues. Trimming shortened V by 7 bases and J by 4 bases, and 13 bases separated the two germline ends. The CDR3 DNA is TGTGCCAGCATCGGAGGGATTTCCTATGGCTACACCTTC. Translating it yields CASIGGISYGYTF.

This clone was counted a few times. J is TRBJ1-1 and V is TRBV10-3; maybe TRBD1 (5 bases). The CDR3 is made up of 16 amino acids. V gave up 0 bases and J gave up 3 bases, with 14 bases separating them. CDR1 is ENHRY, CDR2 SYGVKD, per germline. CDR3 nucleotides: TGTGCCATCAGTGAGTCCGCTGGGGCTACTCACACTGAAGCTTTCTTT. It codes for CAISESAGATHTEAFF.

The chain joins TRBV12-3 or TRBV12-4 to TRBJ1-2, with TRBD1 identical over 9 bases. This CDR3 is 13 amino acids long. The J segment lost 8 bases and the V segment lost 5 bases, leaving 6 bases of the junction unmatched. The CDR3, as DNA: TGTGCCAGCAGTAATGGACAGGGGCGAGGCTACACCTTC. This codes for CASSNGQGRGYTF.

The CDR3 loop reads CASSPRAVTDTQYF. Written as DNA, the CDR3 is TGTGCCAGCTCACCACGGGCCGTCACAGATACGCAGTATTTT. The chain combines TRBV18 with TRBJ2-3; D gene uncertain. This CDR3 contains 14 residues. Germline V gene sequence: CDR1 KGHSH, CDR2 LQKENI. V was shortened by 1 base and J by 2 bases, with 7 bases between the two germline ends.

V is TRBV5-1 and J is TRBJ1-1; tentative D call: TRBD1 (6 bases). Germline CDR1 is SGHRS and CDR2 is YFSETQ. The CDR3 runs to 15 residues. V was cut by 1 base and J by 6 bases, with 16 bases left in between. CDR3 residues: CASSLLEGETAEAFF. As DNA, the CDR3 is TGCGCCAGCAGCTTGCTCGAGGGGGAAACAGCTGAAGCTTTCTTT.

The chain joins TRBV4-1 to TRBJ1-1; 8 nucleotides align to TRBD1. There are 15 residues in the CDR3. V trimming: 4 bases; J trimming: 5 bases; junction bases outside the gene matches: 9. The germline V gene has CDR1 MGHRA and CDR2 YSYEKL. CDR3 loop: CASSRGTGLRTEAFF. CDR3 DNA: TGCGCCAGCAGCCGTGGGACAGGATTGAGGACTGAAGCTTTCTTT.

This chain uses TRBV5-1 with TRBJ1-1; possible D gene TRBD1, 5 bases. The germline V and J ends were trimmed by 5 bases and 0 bases, with 11 bases remaining between them. Germline CDR1 SGHRS, CDR2 YFSETQ. The length of the CDR3 is 14 residues. CDR3 in DNA: TGCGCCAGCAGACACCGACAGATGAACACTGAAGCTTTCTTT. Its translation: CASRHRQMNTEAFF. Together with reference TRBV5-1 and TRBJ1-1, the CDR3 gives the full variable domain: KAGVTQTPRYLIKTRGQQVTLSCSPISGHRSVSWYQQTPGQGLQFLFEYFSETQRNKGNFPGRFSGRQFSNSRSEMNVSTLELGDSALYLCASRHRQMNTEAFFGQGTRLTVV.

This clone has only a few counts. The chain recombines TRBV4-1 with TRBJ1-1; 7 bases agree with TRBD1. Losses at the gene ends were 6 bases for V and 5 bases for J; bases not matched to a gene: 15. The CDR3 spans 16 residues. Germline-derived CDR1 and CDR2 are MGHRA and YSYEKL. The CDR3 reads CASRGGRGPSETEAFF. The CDR3 nucleotides read TGCGCCAGCAGAGGTGGAAGGGGGCCGTCGGAGACTGAAGCTTTCTTT.